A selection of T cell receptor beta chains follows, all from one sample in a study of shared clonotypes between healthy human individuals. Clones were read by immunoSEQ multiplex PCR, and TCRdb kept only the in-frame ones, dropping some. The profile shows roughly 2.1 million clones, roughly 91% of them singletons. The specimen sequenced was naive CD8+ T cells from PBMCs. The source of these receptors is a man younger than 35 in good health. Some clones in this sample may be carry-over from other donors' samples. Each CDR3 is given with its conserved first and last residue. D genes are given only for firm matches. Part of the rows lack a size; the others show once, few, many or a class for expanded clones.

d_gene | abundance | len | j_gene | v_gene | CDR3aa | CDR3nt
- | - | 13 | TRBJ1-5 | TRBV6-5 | CASSSHSNQPQHF | TGTGCCAGCTCGTCCCATAGCAATCAGCCCCAGCATTTT
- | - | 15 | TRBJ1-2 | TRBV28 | CASSLGQAASYGYTF | TGTGCCAGCAGCCTCGGACAAGCAGCCTCCTATGGCTACACCTTC
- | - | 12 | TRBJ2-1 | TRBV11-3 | CASSLDWGSQFF | TGTGCCAGCAGCTTAGATTGGGGGAGTCAGTTCTTC
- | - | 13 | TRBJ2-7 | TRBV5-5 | CATSPPSSPEQYF | TGTGCCACCTCCCCCCCCTCTAGCCCCGAGCAGTACTTC
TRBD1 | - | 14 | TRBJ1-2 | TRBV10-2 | CASSPDRRPAGYTF | TGCGCCAGCAGTCCGGACAGGCGTCCGGCTGGCTACACCTTC
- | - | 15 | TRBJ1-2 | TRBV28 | CASSYLTSLEDGYTF | TGTGCCAGCAGTTACCTCACGTCGTTGGAGGATGGCTACACCTTC
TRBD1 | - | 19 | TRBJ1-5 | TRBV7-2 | CASSLGIGTEVYSNQPQHF | TGTGCCAGCAGCTTAGGGATCGGGACAGAGGTCTATAGCAATCAGCCCCAGCATTTT
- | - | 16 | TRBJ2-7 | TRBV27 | CASTPSQGTVSYEQYF | TGTGCCAGCACCCCCTCCCAGGGGACTGTATCCTACGAGCAGTACTTC
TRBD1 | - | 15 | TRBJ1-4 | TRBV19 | CASSIWGDSNEKLFF | TGTGCCAGTAGTATATGGGGGGACAGTAATGAAAAACTGTTTTTT
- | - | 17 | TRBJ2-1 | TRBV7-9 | CASSSPPDRSSYNEQFF | TGTGCCAGCAGTTCCCCCCCGGACCGGAGCTCCTACAATGAGCAGTTCTTC
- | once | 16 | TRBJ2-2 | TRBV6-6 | CASSYSNRPQTGELFF | TGTGCCAGCAGTTACTCGAACAGACCCCAAACCGGGGAGCTGTTTTTT
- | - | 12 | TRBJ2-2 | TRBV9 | CASSLGTGELFF | TGTGCCAGCAGCCTTGGGACCGGGGAGCTGTTTTTT
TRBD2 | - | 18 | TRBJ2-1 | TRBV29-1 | CSAASGLAGLSSYNEQFF | TGCAGCGCCGCGTCCGGACTAGCGGGCCTGAGCTCCTACAATGAGCAGTTCTTC
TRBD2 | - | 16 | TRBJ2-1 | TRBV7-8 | CASSLTSGDSYNEQFF | TGTGCCAGCAGCTTAACAAGCGGGGACTCCTACAATGAGCAGTTCTTC
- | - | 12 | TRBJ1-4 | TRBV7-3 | CASSPPIEKLFF | TGTGCCAGCAGCCCCCCAATTGAAAAACTGTTTTTT
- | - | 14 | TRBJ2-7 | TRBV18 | CASSEDSRSYEQYF | TGTGCCAGCTCAGAGGACTCGCGCTCCTACGAGCAGTACTTC
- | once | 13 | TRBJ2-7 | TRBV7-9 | CASSLKDRVEQYF | TGTGCCAGCAGCTTAAAGGACCGGGTCGAGCAGTACTTC
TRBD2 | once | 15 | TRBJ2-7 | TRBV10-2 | CASSELTSGAYEQYF | TGCGCCAGCAGTGAGTTAACTAGCGGAGCCTACGAGCAGTACTTC
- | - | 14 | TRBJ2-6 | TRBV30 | CAWSVGAGANVLTF | TGTGCCTGGAGTGTGGGGGCTGGGGCCAACGTCCTGACTTTC
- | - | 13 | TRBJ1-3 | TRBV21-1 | CASTPGGGNTIYF | TGTGCCAGCACCCCCGGAGGGGGAAACACCATATATTTT
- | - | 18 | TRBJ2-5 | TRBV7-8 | CASSPTRLGSAGQETQYF | TGTGCCAGCAGCCCCACGCGCCTAGGATCTGCTGGCCAAGAGACCCAGTACTTC
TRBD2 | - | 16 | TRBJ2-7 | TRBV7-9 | CASSLGTSGFGIEQYF | TGTGCCAGCAGCTTGGGGACTAGCGGTTTCGGTATCGAGCAGTACTTC
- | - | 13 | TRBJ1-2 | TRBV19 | CASSMPEAGGYTF | TGTGCCAGTAGTATGCCCGAGGCCGGTGGCTACACCTTC
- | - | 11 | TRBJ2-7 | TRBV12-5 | CASGFGYEQYF | TGTGCTAGTGGTTTCGGCTACGAGCAGTACTTC
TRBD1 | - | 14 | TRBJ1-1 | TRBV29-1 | CSVDPDRGWTEAFF | TGCAGCGTCGATCCTGACAGGGGTTGGACTGAAGCTTTCTTT
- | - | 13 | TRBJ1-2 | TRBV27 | CASSFQTGLGYTF | TGTGCCAGCAGTTTCCAGACAGGACTTGGCTACACCTTC
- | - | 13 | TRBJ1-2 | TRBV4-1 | CASSQVLDHGYTF | TGCGCCAGCAGCCAAGTTCTGGACCATGGCTACACCTTC
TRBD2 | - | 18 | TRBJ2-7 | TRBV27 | CASSSPNTGRGRVNEQYF | TGTGCCAGCAGTTCCCCCAACACGGGGAGGGGACGGGTAAACGAGCAGTACTTC
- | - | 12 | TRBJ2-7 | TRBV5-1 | CASRQSLGEQYF | TGCGCCAGCCGACAGTCCTTGGGCGAGCAGTACTTC
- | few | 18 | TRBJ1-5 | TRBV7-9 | CASSFADIGDPSSQPQHF | TGTGCCAGCAGCTTTGCCGACATAGGAGATCCCTCTAGTCAGCCCCAGCATTTT
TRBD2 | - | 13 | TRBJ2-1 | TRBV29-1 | CSMTSGRYNEQFF | TGCAGCATGACTAGCGGGCGATACAATGAGCAGTTCTTC
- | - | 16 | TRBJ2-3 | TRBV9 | CASSAGLESSTDTQYF | TGTGCCAGCAGCGCCGGACTTGAATCTAGCACAGATACGCAGTATTTT
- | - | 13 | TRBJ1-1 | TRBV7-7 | CASSLVAGTEAFF | TGTGCCAGCAGCTTAGTAGCGGGAACTGAAGCTTTCTTT
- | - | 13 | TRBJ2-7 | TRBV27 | CASSRDITYEQYF | TGTGCCAGCTCCCGGGACATAACCTACGAGCAGTACTTC
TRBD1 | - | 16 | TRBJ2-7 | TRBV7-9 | CASSILSRTGPYEQYF | TGTGCCAGCAGCATCCTCTCTCGGACAGGGCCCTACGAGCAGTACTTC
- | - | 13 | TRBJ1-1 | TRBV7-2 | CASSLVRWSEAFF | TGTGCCAGCAGCTTAGTGAGGTGGAGTGAAGCTTTCTTT
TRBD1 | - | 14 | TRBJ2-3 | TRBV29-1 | CSVTSGTGPDTQYF | TGCAGCGTGACTTCCGGGACAGGGCCAGATACGCAGTATTTT
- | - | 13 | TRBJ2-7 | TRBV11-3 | CASSLWAGYEQYF | TGTGCCAGCAGCTTATGGGCAGGGTACGAGCAGTACTTC
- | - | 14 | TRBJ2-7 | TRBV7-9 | CASSPRQASYEQYF | TGTGCCAGCAGCCCTAGACAGGCGTCCTACGAGCAGTACTTC
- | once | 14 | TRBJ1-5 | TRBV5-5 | CASSLGQNNQPQHF | TGTGCCAGCAGCTTGGGACAGAACAATCAGCCCCAGCATTTT
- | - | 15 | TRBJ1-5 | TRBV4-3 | CASSQVAGRNQPQHF | TGCGCCAGCAGCCAAGTCGCGGGGCGCAATCAGCCCCAGCATTTT
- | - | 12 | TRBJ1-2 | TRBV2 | CAIGEASHGYTF | TGTGCCATCGGGGAGGCATCCCATGGCTACACCTTC
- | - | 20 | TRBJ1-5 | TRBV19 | CASSIPLPGRTNNSNQPQHF | TGTGCCAGTAGTATCCCCCTACCGGGACGGACTAACAATAGCAATCAGCCCCAGCATTTT
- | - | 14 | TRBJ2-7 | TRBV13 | CASSLEGTGGEQYF | TGTGCCAGCAGCCTGGAAGGGACCGGGGGTGAGCAGTACTTC
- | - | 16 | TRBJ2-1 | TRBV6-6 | CASSYLGAGSYNEQFF | TGTGCCAGCAGTTACCTAGGGGCGGGCTCCTACAATGAGCAGTTCTTC
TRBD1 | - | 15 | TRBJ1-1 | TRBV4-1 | CASSQGTGVLTEAFF | TGCGCCAGCAGCCAAGGGACAGGGGTTTTGACTGAAGCTTTCTTT
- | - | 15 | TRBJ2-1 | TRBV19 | CASSLRGPFYNEQFF | TGTGCCAGTAGCCTTAGAGGACCCTTTTACAATGAGCAGTTCTTC
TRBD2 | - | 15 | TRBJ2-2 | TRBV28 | CATYTGGRATGELFF | TGTGCCACGTATACGGGGGGAAGAGCCACCGGGGAGCTGTTTTTT
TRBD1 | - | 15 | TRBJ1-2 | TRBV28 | CASSPKSQGAYGYTF | TGTGCCAGCAGTCCTAAATCACAGGGGGCCTATGGCTACACCTTC
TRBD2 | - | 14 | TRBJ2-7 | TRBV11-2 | CASSRGRSSYEQYF | TGTGCCAGCAGTCGCGGGAGATCCTCCTACGAGCAGTACTTC
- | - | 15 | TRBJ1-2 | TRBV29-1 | CSVDGTFWGGYGYTF | TGCAGCGTTGATGGGACATTTTGGGGGGGCTATGGCTACACCTTC
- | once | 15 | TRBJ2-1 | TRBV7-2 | CASSSGLRSYNEQFF | TGTGCCAGCAGCTCAGGACTACGCTCCTACAATGAGCAGTTCTTC
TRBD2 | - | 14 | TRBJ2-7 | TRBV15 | CATSRAGGAYEQYF | TGTGCCACCAGCAGAGCGGGGGGAGCGTACGAGCAGTACTTC
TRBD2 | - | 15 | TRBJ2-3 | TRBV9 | CASSVGGEGGDTQYF | TGTGCCAGCAGCGTAGGAGGGGAGGGAGGCGATACGCAGTATTTT
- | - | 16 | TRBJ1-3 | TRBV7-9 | CASNRNTHVTGNTIYF | TGTGCCAGCAACCGAAATACACACGTTACTGGAAACACCATATATTTT
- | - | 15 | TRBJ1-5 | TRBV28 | CASSLWDRSNQPQHF | TGTGCCAGCAGTTTATGGGACAGAAGCAATCAGCCCCAGCATTTT
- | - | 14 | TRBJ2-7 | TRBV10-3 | CAISIRDNSYEQYF | TGTGCCATCAGTATCCGGGACAATTCCTACGAGCAGTACTTC
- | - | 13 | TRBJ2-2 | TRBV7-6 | CASSLGGAGELFF | TGTGCCAGCAGCCTGGGGGGCGCCGGGGAGCTGTTTTTT
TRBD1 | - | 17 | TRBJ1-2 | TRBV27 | CASSLSAGTGSPYGYTF | TGTGCCAGCAGTTTATCGGCCGGGACAGGGAGTCCCTATGGCTACACCTTC
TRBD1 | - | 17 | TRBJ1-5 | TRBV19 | CASSIPPRQGSNQPQHF | TGTGCCAGTAGTATTCCCCCCAGACAGGGTAGCAATCAGCCCCAGCATTTT